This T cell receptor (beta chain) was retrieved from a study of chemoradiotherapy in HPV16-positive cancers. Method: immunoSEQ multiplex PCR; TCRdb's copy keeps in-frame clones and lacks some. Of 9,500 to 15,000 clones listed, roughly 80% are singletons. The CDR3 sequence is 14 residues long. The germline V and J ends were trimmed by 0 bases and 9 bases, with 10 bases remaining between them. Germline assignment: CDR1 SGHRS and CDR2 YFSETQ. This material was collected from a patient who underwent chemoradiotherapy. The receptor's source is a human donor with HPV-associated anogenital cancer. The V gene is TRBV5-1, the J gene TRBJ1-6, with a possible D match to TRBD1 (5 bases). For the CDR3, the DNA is TGCGCCAGCAGCTTGGCAGGGTCCAGTTCACCCCTCCACTTT. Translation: CASSLAGSSSPLHF. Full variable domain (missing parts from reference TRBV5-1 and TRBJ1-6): KAGVTQTPRYLIKTRGQQVTLSCSPISGHRSVSWYQQTPGQGLQFLFEYFSETQRNKGNFPGRFSGRQFSNSRSEMNVSTLELGDSALYLCASSLAGSSSPLHFGNGTRLTVT.